These 24 T cell receptor beta chains originate from one sample sequenced in a study of spatial heterogeneity in lung cancer. Overall study results and limits: How many expanded intratumoral alpha and beta TCRs were present tracked the tumor mutation count, which was a count of nonsynonymous mutations.

These receptors lack a known antigen. TCRdb re-derived calls from the 5' RACE reads in MiXCR, one entry per CDR3 protein. This table has roughly 18,000 distinct CDR3 sequences, about 7% appearing once. Time point: sample taken at primary tumor resection. Sample: lung tumor tissue, taken at surgery. Receptors originate from a female donor with early-stage non-small cell lung cancer.

This clonotype appeared many times. This chain uses TRBV28 with TRBJ1-2; 8 bases are a match to TRBD1. Trimming removed 3 bases from V and 8 bases from J; junction bases left unmatched: 8. In germline, CDR1 is MDHEN, CDR2 SYDVKM. The CDR3 is 14 amino acids. CDR3 nucleotides: TGTGCCAGCAGTTTGTTACGACAGGGGAGCGGCTACACCTTC. Translating it yields CASSLLRQGSGYTF.

In its sample, this clonotype was seen many times. The chain's CDR3 is CSASETGGYGYTF. In nucleotides, the CDR3 is TGCAGTGCTAGTGAGACAGGAGGGTATGGCTACACCTTC. The V call is TRBV20-1, the J call TRBJ1-2, with D possibly being TRBD1 (6 bases). This CDR3 has 13 residues. V gave up 3 bases and J gave up 5 bases, with 13 bases separating them. The germline V gene encodes CDR1 DFQATT and CDR2 SNEGSKA (reference sequence).

This clonotype has a count of ten or more. For the CDR3, the DNA is TGTGCCACCAGCAGAGACGGCGCGGGACCTAATGAAAAACTGTTTTTT. Amino acids: CATSRDGAGPNEKLFF. J is TRBJ1-4 and V is TRBV15, with D perhaps matching TRBD1 (5 bases). With 0 bases removed from V and 3 bases from J, the gap between germline ends came to 11 bases. This CDR3 region has 16 residues. The germline V gene encodes CDR1 LNHNV and CDR2 YYDKDF (reference sequence).

CDR3 nucleotides: TGTGCCAGCAGTTTAAGGGCACTAATAACAGCTGAAGCTTTCTTT. It specifies CASSLRALITAEAFF. The chain combines TRBV27 with TRBJ1-1; D is unclear. Trimming took off 2 bases at V and 6 bases at J, with 16 bases between the two ends. The V gene's germline CDR1 is MNHEY and CDR2 SMNVEV (reference sequence). The CDR3 spans 15 residues.

This clonotype showed up many times. This rearrangement joins TRBV2 to TRBJ2-3; D not certain. The CDR3 consists of 13 residues. The V and J ends lost 2 bases and 2 bases respectively, with 5 bases between them. The germline CDR1 and CDR2 sequences are SNHLY and FYNNEI. DNA for the CDR3: TGTGCCAGCAGTGAATGGGACACAGATACGCAGTATTTT. Encoded protein: CASSEWDTDTQYF.

This clonotype showed up many times. J is TRBJ2-7 and V is TRBV28; D ambiguous. CDR1 MDHEN and CDR2 SYDVKM come from the germline V gene. The ends were cut back, 3 bases at V and 2 bases at J, with 5 bases in the middle. The CDR3 contains 12 residues. The DNA of the CDR3 is TGTGCCAGCAGTTTGTTACCCTACGAGCAGTACTTC. Translated, it gives CASSLLPYEQYF.

This clonotype was picked up a small number of times. The chain combines TRBV7-6 with TRBJ1-2, with D hard to call. Trimming took off 6 bases at V and 1 base at J, with 9 bases between the two ends. The CDR3 runs 13 residues. From germline, CDR1 is SGHVS and CDR2 FNYEAQ. The CDR3 region is CASSPDINYGYTF. CDR3 in DNA: TGTGCCAGCAGTCCCGACATTAACTATGGCTACACCTTC. The full variable domain, with the rest looked up from reference TRBV7-6 and TRBJ1-2, is GAGVSQSPRYKVTKRGQDVALRCDPISGHVSLYWYRQALGQGPEFLTYFNYEAQQDKSGLPNDRFSAERPEGSISTLTIQRTEQRDSAMYRCASSPDINYGYTFGSGTRLTVV.

There are a few counts of this clonotype. The gene calls are TRBV24-1 and TRBJ1-5, with 9 bases fitting TRBD1. Per germline, CDR1 KGHDR and CDR2 SFDVKD. The CDR3 loop spans 15 amino acids. V trimming: 7 bases; J trimming: 1 base; junction bases outside the gene matches: 4. CDR3 protein: CATRPGTGSNQPQHF. CDR3 nucleotides: TGTGCCACCAGACCCGGGACAGGGAGCAATCAGCCCCAGCATTTT.

This chain links TRBV12-3 or TRBV12-4 with TRBJ2-5; D is perhaps TRBD1 or TRBD2 (6 bases each). V gave up 1 base and J gave up 3 bases, with 15 bases separating them. The CDR3 totals 16 residues. The CDR3: CASSLGGDTFKETQYF. The DNA for the CDR3 is TGTGCCAGCAGTTTAGGCGGGGACACTTTTAAAGAGACCCAGTACTTC.

The chain recombines TRBV6-5 with TRBJ2-3; TRBD1 might be the D (6 bases). Per the germline V gene, CDR1 is MNHEY and CDR2 is SVGAGI. The CDR3 is 13 amino acids. The ends were cut back, 7 bases at V and 4 bases at J, with 12 bases in the middle. In DNA form, the CDR3 reads TGTGCCAGCACGGTACAGGGCGCAGATACGCAGTATTTT. Protein product: CASTVQGADTQYF.

This clonotype appeared many times. The chain couples TRBV2 to TRBJ2-7; D is perhaps TRBD1 (6 bases). The length of the CDR3 is 14 residues. Trimming shortened V by 6 bases and J by 5 bases, and 17 bases separated the two germline ends. Germline V CDR1 and CDR2: SNHLY, FYNNEI. The CDR3 spells CASRATGSGDEQYF. The CDR3 nucleotides read TGTGCCAGCAGGGCCACAGGGTCCGGGGACGAGCAGTACTTC.

This clonotype was detected many times. The chain is built from TRBV20-1 and TRBJ1-1; tentatively, D is TRBD1 (6 bases). Germline loops: CDR1 DFQATT, CDR2 SNEGSKA (reference sequence). V lost 1 base, J lost 7 bases, and 10 bases lay in between. The CDR3 is made up of 12 amino acids. Here the CDR3 reads CSARAGAFEAFF. CDR3 bases: TGCAGTGCTAGAGCGGGGGCTTTTGAAGCTTTCTTT.

This clonotype has a count of ten or more. The chain carries TRBV20-1 and TRBJ2-3; D perhaps matches TRBD2 (6 bases). CDR1 is DFQATT and CDR2 is SNEGSKA in the germline V gene (reference sequence). The CDR3 consists of 15 residues. V shed 3 bases and J shed 1 base, with 14 bases lying between them. The CDR3 region is CSARRSASGTDTQYF. CDR3 nucleotides: TGCAGTGCTAGGAGGTCGGCTAGCGGCACAGATACGCAGTATTTT.

This clonotype has ten or more counts. The genes are TRBV18 and TRBJ2-3; the match to TRBD2 covers 13 bases. V shed 1 base and J 2 bases; nucleotides not matched to a gene: 6. This CDR3 region has 18 residues. Germline V gene data show CDR1 as KGHSH and CDR2 as LQKENI. The CDR3 sequence: CASSPLPTSGGLTDTQYF. The CDR3 bases are TGTGCCAGCTCACCACTTCCGACTAGCGGGGGGCTCACAGATACGCAGTATTTT.

V and J are TRBV11-2 and TRBJ2-2; weak D call: TRBD2 (5 bases). Germline CDR1 is SGHAT and CDR2 is FQNNGV. V lost 6 bases and J lost 7, with 15 bases in between. This CDR3 has 14 residues. CDR3 loop: CASRRSTGSGELFF. DNA for the CDR3: TGTGCCAGCAGACGGTCTACGGGGAGCGGGGAGCTGTTTTTT.

The rearrangement uses TRBV7-9 and TRBJ2-3; 7 positions match TRBD2. Trimming took 1 base from V and 2 from J; bases not matched to a gene: 6. This CDR3 contains 16 residues. From germline, CDR1 is SEHNR and CDR2 FQNEAQ (reference sequence). CDR3 residues: CASSLVGAGDTDTQYF. CDR3 DNA: TGTGCCAGCAGCTTAGTCGGGGCGGGGGACACAGATACGCAGTATTTT.

The chain uses TRBV6-5 and TRBJ1-4; D call uncertain. This CDR3 contains 18 residues. The germline CDR1 and CDR2 sequences are MNHEY and SVGAGI. The germline V and J ends were trimmed by 6 bases and 3 bases, with 23 bases remaining between them. For the CDR3, the DNA is TGTGCCAGCAGGTTTTCGGGCTTAGGAGTCTCAGCTAATGAAAAACTGTTTTTT. Its protein product is CASRFSGLGVSANEKLFF.

Ten or more counts support this clonotype. V and J are TRBV9 and TRBJ2-3, with a weak D call TRBD1 (6 bases). In germline, CDR1 is SGDLS, CDR2 YYNGEE. The ends were cut back, 0 bases at V and 1 base at J, with 9 bases in the middle. The CDR3 runs 15 residues. CDR3 region: CASSVEQGRTDTQYF. The CDR3 nucleotides read TGTGCCAGCAGCGTAGAACAGGGTCGCACAGATACGCAGTATTTT.

This clonotype qualifies as medium-sized. This chain links TRBV7-2 with TRBJ2-1, with D unresolved. CDR1 SGHTA and CDR2 FQGNSA come from the germline V gene. Deletions cut 2 bases from V and 6 bases from J, with 14 bases between. CDR3 length equals 15 residues. The CDR3 sequence: CASSLLRSPGNEQFF. The CDR3 nucleotides read TGTGCCAGCAGCTTACTCCGAAGCCCAGGCAATGAGCAGTTCTTC.

This clonotype is medium-sized by share. The chain has TRBV3-1 and TRBJ1-1; no clear D. V dropped 1 base and J dropped 11 bases, with 14 bases sitting between them. The CDR3 runs to 13 residues. The germline gives CDR1 LGHDT, CDR2 YNNKEL (reference sequence). The CDR3 loop reads CASSQGAEATAFF. CDR3 in DNA: TGTGCCAGCAGCCAAGGGGCGGAGGCGACGGCTTTCTTT.

Regarding this clonotype: Being one base from a much bigger clone, this may be a read error. The chain combines TRBV15 with TRBJ1-1; D remains unclear. There are 15 residues in the CDR3. CDR1 LNHNV and CDR2 YYDKDF come from the germline V gene (reference sequence). The CDR3 is CATSRDQAGNTAAFF. CDR3 DNA sequence: TGTGCCACCAGCAGAGATCAGGCGGGGAACACTGCAGCTTTCTTT.

This clonotype was recorded many times. This chain uses TRBV7-2 with TRBJ1-1; no clear D gene. Germline V gene data show CDR1 as SGHTA and CDR2 as FQGNSA. The CDR3 covers 12 residues. Trimming left V 3 bases short and J 5 bases short, with 7 bases between. The DNA of the CDR3 is TGTGCCAGCAGCTTGTCCTGGACTGAAGCTTTCTTT. Translating gives CASSLSWTEAFF.

This clonotype was recorded many times. V and J are TRBV5-1 and TRBJ2-3; a weak D match, TRBD2 (6 bases). This CDR3 is 15 amino acids long. The germline V gene encodes CDR1 SGHRS and CDR2 YFSETQ. The V gene lost 3 bases and the J gene lost 7 bases, with 18 bases spanning the gap. The CDR3 bases are TGCGCCAGCAGCTCGACCGGGACTGGGAGCTATACGCAGTATTTT. Its protein product is CASSSTGTGSYTQYF.

This clonotype is medium-sized. The rearrangement joins TRBV12-3 or TRBV12-4 to TRBJ1-5; the match to TRBD1 covers 7 bases. Trimming cost V 5 bases and J 6 bases; bases outside gene matches: 7. CDR3 size: 14 residues. The CDR3 bases are TGTGCCAGCAGTCGGGACAGCGAGGGTCAGCCCCAGCATTTT. Protein product: CASSRDSEGQPQHF.